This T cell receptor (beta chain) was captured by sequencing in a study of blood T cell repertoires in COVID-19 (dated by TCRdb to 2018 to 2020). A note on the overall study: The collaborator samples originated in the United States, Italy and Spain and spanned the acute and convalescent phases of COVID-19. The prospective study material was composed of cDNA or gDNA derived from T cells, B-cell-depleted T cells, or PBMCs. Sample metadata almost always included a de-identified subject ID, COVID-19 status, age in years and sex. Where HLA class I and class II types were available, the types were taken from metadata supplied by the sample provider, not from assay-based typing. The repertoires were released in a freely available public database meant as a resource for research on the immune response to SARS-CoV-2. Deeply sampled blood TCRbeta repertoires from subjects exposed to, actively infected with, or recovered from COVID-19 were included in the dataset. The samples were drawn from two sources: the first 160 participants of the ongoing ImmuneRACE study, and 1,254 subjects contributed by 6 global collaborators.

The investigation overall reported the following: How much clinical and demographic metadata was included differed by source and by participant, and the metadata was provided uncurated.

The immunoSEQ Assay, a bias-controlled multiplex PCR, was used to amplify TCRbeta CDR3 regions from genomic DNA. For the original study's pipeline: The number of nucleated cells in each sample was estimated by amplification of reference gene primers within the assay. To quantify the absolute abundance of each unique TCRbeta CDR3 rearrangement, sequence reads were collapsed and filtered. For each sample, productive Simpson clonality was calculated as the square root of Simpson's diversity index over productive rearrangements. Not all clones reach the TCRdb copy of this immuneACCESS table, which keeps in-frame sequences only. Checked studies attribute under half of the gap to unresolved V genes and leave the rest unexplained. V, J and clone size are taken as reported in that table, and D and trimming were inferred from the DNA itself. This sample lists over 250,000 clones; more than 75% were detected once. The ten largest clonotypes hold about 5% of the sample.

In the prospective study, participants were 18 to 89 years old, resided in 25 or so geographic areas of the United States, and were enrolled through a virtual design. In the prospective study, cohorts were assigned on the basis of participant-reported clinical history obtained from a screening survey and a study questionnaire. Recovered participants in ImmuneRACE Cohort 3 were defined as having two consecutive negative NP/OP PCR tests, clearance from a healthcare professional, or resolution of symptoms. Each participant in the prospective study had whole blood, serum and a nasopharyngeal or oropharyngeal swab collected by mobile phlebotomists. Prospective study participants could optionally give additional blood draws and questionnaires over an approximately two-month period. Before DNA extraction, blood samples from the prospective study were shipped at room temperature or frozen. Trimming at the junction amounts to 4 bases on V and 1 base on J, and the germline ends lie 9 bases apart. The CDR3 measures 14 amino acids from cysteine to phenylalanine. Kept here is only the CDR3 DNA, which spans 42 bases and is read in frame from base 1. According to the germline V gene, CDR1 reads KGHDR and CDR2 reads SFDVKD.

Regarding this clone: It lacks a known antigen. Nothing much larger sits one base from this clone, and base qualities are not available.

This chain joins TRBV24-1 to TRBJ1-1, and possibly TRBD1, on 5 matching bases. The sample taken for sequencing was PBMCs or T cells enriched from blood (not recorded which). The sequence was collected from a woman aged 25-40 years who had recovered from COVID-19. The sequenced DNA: TGTGCCACCAGTGACCCCGGGGGGAACACTGAAGCTTTCTTT. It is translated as CATSDPGGNTEAFF.